A selection of T cell receptor beta chains follows, all from one sample in a study of shared clonotypes between healthy human individuals. Assay: immunoSEQ multiplex PCR; the TCRdb copy retains only in-frame clones and omits some. This table holds about 2.4 million clones, roughly 93% found once. What was sequenced was naive CD4+ T cells from PBMCs. These receptors came from a man younger than 30 in good health. Some clones in this sample may be carry-over from other donors' samples. CDR3s include the opening cysteine and the closing phenylalanine or tryptophan. The D gene is left open where the match is weak. The listing skips clone size in some rows; elsewhere it reads once, few, many or a size class.

j_call clone_size d_call v_call cdr3_nt cdr3_aa
TRBJ2-1 . . TRBV5-1 TGCGCCAGCAGCTTGGAAGTGTCGGTTGAGCAGTTCTTC CASSLEVSVEQFF
TRBJ1-2 . . TRBV28 TGTGCCAGCATGGGCACCTCGGCGGGCTATGGCTACACCTTC CASMGTSAGYGYTF
TRBJ2-3 . . TRBV20-1 TGCAGTGCTAGGAGAGTGGATACGCAGTATTTT CSARRVDTQYF
TRBJ1-1 . . TRBV15 TGTGCCACCAGCAGACGCCCTTTAGGAGCGAACACTGAAGCTTTCTTT CATSRRPLGANTEAFF
TRBJ2-7 . . TRBV21-1 TGTGCCTCCGACTTGGGGCTAGCGGGTTCTGACGAGCAGTACTTC CASDLGLAGSDEQYF
TRBJ2-7 . TRBD2 TRBV5-6 TGTGCCAGCACCAAGGGCGGGAGGTATTTCTACGAGCAGTACTTC CASTKGGRYFYEQYF
TRBJ2-1 once . TRBV2 TGTGCCAGCTCATTCCCGGTGAGTTCCTACAATGAGCAGTTCTTC CASSFPVSSYNEQFF
TRBJ2-1 once TRBD2 TRBV4-1 TGCGCCAGCAGCCAAGATCGGAGGCCTAGCGGGAGGCTACTAACCTACAATGAGCAGTTCTTC CASSQDRRPSGRLLTYNEQFF
TRBJ2-7 . TRBD2 TRBV10-3 TGTGCCATCAGTCCGGGACTAGCGGGCTACGAGCAGTACTTC CAISPGLAGYEQYF
TRBJ1-2 . . TRBV27 TGTGCCAGCAGCCCCCGGGGGGTGGCCTACACTAACTATGGCTACACCTTC CASSPRGVAYTNYGYTF
TRBJ2-3 . TRBD2 TRBV11-1 TGTGCCAGCAGCCAAGCCCTAGCGGGGGGCCGGGATACGCAGTATTTT CASSQALAGGRDTQYF
TRBJ2-3 . TRBD1 TRBV9 TGTGCCAGCAGCCCACTGGAGGGGACAGGTAGCACAGATACGCAGTATTTT CASSPLEGTGSTDTQYF
TRBJ1-2 . . TRBV18 TGTGCCAGCTCACCACCGAGTTGGGAAGGCTACACCTTC CASSPPSWEGYTF
TRBJ2-5 . . TRBV5-6 TGTGCCAGCAGCGAACCCGGCACAATAGAGACCCAGTACTTC CASSEPGTIETQYF
TRBJ1-1 . TRBD1 TRBV6-6 TGTGCCAGCAGTCGACAGGGGTTGATGAACACTGAAGCTTTCTTT CASSRQGLMNTEAFF
TRBJ2-7 . . TRBV6-6 TGTGCCAGCAGTTACCGGACTGACTCCCCCTCCTACGAGCAGTACTTC CASSYRTDSPSYEQYF
TRBJ2-7 . TRBD2 TRBV6-5 TGTGCCAGCAGATTACTAGCGGGAGGCGCCTACGAGCAGTACTTC CASRLLAGGAYEQYF
TRBJ2-1 . . TRBV5-6 TGTGCCAGCAGCTTGGCCGGCGAACCCTACAATGAGCAGTTCTTC CASSLAGEPYNEQFF
TRBJ1-4 . TRBD1 TRBV28 TGTGCCAGCTCGGGACAGGGAAATGAAAAACTGTTTTTT CASSGQGNEKLFF
TRBJ2-5 . . TRBV6-5 TGTGCCAGCAGTGCCGACTTCGTCGAGACCCAGTACTTC CASSADFVETQYF
TRBJ2-5 . . TRBV5-1 TGCGCCAGCAGCTTTTCGGGAGATCAAGAGACCCAGTACTTC CASSFSGDQETQYF
TRBJ1-1 . . TRBV5-1 TGCGCCAGCAGCTCCTACAGGGCGGTGGACACTGAAGCTTTCTTT CASSSYRAVDTEAFF
TRBJ2-2 . TRBD2 TRBV4-2 TGTGCCAGCAGCCAAGATAGCGGGAGAAACACCGGGGAGCTGTTTTTT CASSQDSGRNTGELFF
TRBJ1-1 few . TRBV19 TGTGCCAGTAGTTTTGGGCGAACACTGGAAGCTTTCTTT CASSFGRTLEAFF
TRBJ2-3 . . TRBV4-2 TGTGCCAGCAGCCAAGAAACCCAGGGCTACAGCACAGATACGCAGTATTTT CASSQETQGYSTDTQYF
TRBJ2-3 . . TRBV9 TGTGCCAGCAGCGTAGATTCGGACTATATCAGCGCGTATTTT CASSVDSDYISAYF
TRBJ1-1 . TRBD1 TRBV28 TGTGCCAGCAGTTTAACAGGGGGCTCCGGAGCTTTCTTT CASSLTGGSGAFF
TRBJ2-1 . TRBD1 TRBV6-4 TGTGCCAGCAGTGCCTCACCGGGACAGGGAGTCCACAATGAGCAGTTCTTC CASSASPGQGVHNEQFF
TRBJ2-7 once . TRBV19 TGTGCCAGTAGTATAAGACTAGGCGGCTACGAGCAGTACTTC CASSIRLGGYEQYF
TRBJ1-1 . . TRBV9 TGTGCCAGCAGCACAACACGGGTGAACACTGAAGCTTTCTTT CASSTTRVNTEAFF
TRBJ2-1 . . TRBV7-2 TGTGCCAGCAGCCACAGTTCAGGGCAATACAATGAGCAGTTCTTC CASSHSSGQYNEQFF
TRBJ2-3 . . TRBV30 TGTGCCTGGACGGGGGGCCCAGATACGCAGTATTTT CAWTGGPDTQYF
TRBJ1-2 . . TRBV7-3 TGTGCCAGCAGCCCACAGGGAAGGTCGAGCGGCCACACCTTC CASSPQGRSSGHTF
TRBJ2-7 . TRBD2 TRBV30 TGTGCCTGGACCCCGGGCGGGAGGGCCTTGGGAGAGCAGTACTTC CAWTPGGRALGEQYF
TRBJ1-1 few . TRBV10-1 TGCGCCAGCATGAGTGGGGACATGGCTTTCTTT CASMSGDMAFF
TRBJ1-5 . . TRBV27 TGTGCCAGCAGTTTTAGGGCAACTCCTTATAGCAATCAGCCCCAGCATTTT CASSFRATPYSNQPQHF
TRBJ2-1 . . TRBV28 TGTGCCAGCAGTTCCCCTTTAGGGGCTGAGCAGTTCTTC CASSSPLGAEQFF
TRBJ2-1 . . TRBV10-2 TGCGCCAGCGCTATTACAGGGGTAGTCGGGAGATCCTACAATGAGCAGTTCTTC CASAITGVVGRSYNEQFF
TRBJ2-5 once TRBD1 TRBV5-1 TGCGCCAGCACTTTACAGGGGACGGGAGAGACCCAGTACTTC CASTLQGTGETQYF
TRBJ2-2 few . TRBV27 TGTGCCAGCAGTTTACGGAGGGTGACCGGGGAGCTGTTTTTT CASSLRRVTGELFF
TRBJ2-6 . . TRBV28 TGTGCCAGCAGACCAGGGAGGTCACTCACACCCCTCCCCTCTGGGGCCAACGTCCTGACTTTC CASRPGRSLTPLPSGANVLTF
TRBJ2-1 . TRBD2 TRBV7-2 TGTGCCAGCAGCCCCAGGGCTAGCGGGAGGCAGCAGTTCTTC CASSPRASGRQQFF
TRBJ2-7 . . TRBV5-1 TGCGCCAGCAGCTGGGACGGCCAAAGGGGCTACGAGCAGTACTTC CASSWDGQRGYEQYF
TRBJ2-3 . TRBD2 TRBV10-1 TGCGCCAGCAGCAATCTAGCGGGAGCGACAGATACGCAGTATTTT CASSNLAGATDTQYF
TRBJ2-3 . TRBD2 TRBV2 TGTGCCAGCAGTGCCCGAGGTAGCGGGGACGCAGATACGCAGTATTTT CASSARGSGDADTQYF
TRBJ1-1 . TRBD1 TRBV2 TGTGCCAGCAGCGCAGGGGGCACTGAAGCTTTCTTT CASSAGGTEAFF
TRBJ2-5 . . TRBV5-1 TGCGCCAGCAGCGCAAATGGGAACCCTGGAGAGACCCAGTACTTC CASSANGNPGETQYF
TRBJ2-5 . TRBD1 TRBV28 TGTGCCAGCAGCTCCCAGGGGGTGGGTGAGACCCAGTACTTC CASSSQGVGETQYF
TRBJ2-7 . TRBD1 TRBV28 TGTGCCAGCAGTTTAAATGGGCTCGGGACAGGGCTTCTGGACGAGCAGTACTTC CASSLNGLGTGLLDEQYF
TRBJ2-2 once . TRBV5-4 TGTGCCAGCAGCACCCTTACTAGTTCCCTTAACACCGGGGAGCTGTTTTTT CASSTLTSSLNTGELFF
TRBJ2-1 . . TRBV11-2 TGTGCCAGCAGCTTAGATAGGGGCGGGCAGTTCTTC CASSLDRGGQFF